The next 6 T cell receptor beta chains were all read from a single sample in a study of blood T cell repertoires in COVID-19. Here immunoSEQ multiplex PCR was the method, and the copy in TCRdb shows in-frame clones only, minus some. This table holds approximately 240,000 clones, about 79% found once. Sequencing was carried out using peripheral blood. The receptor set was obtained from a woman aged 40 to 50 who had recovered from COVID-19.

The chain recombines TRBV12-3 or TRBV12-4 with TRBJ2-5, with 7 bases fitting TRBD1. V trimming: 1 base; J trimming: 10 bases; junction bases outside the gene matches: 6. CDR3 size: 13 residues. The chain's CDR3 is CASSLGTGGNQYF. In DNA, the CDR3 is TGTGCCAGCAGTTTAGGGACAGGCGGAAACCAGTACTTC.

The chain links TRBV11-3 to TRBJ1-4; TRBD1 matches at 7 bases. The CDR3 loop spans 14 amino acids. V shed 4 bases and J 8 bases; nucleotides not matched to a gene: 7. Germline CDR1 SGHNT, CDR2 YENEEA. The DNA for the CDR3 is TGTGCCAGCAGCTATACAGGGGCAAGCGAAAAACTGTTTTTT. This translates into CASSYTGASEKLFF.

A word on this clone: The junction departs from germline at one end; a sequencing error may be responsible. The chain uses TRBV7-7 and TRBJ2-1; D may be TRBD2 (6 bases). Per germline, CDR1 SSHAT and CDR2 FNYEAQ (reference sequence). The CDR3 spans 13 residues. The CDR3 loop reads CASSLAHGGEQFF. Written as DNA, the CDR3 is TGTGCTAGCAGCTTAGCCCACGGGGGAGAGCAGTTCTTC.

The chain links TRBV5-8 to TRBJ1-4, with no clear D. The germline V gene has CDR1 SGHTS and CDR2 YDEGEE. Trimming took 4 bases from V and 16 from J, leaving 14 bases between them. The CDR3 runs 11 residues. The CDR3 region is CASSVGGPRFF. CDR3 in DNA: TGTGCCAGCAGCGTAGGCGGCCCTCGGTTTTTT.

The chain combines TRBV7-2 with TRBJ2-6; no firm D call. CDR1 is SGHTA and CDR2 is FQGNSA in the germline V gene. Trimming cost V 6 bases and J 0 bases, with 21 bases left between them. The CDR3 has 19 amino acids. The CDR3 sequence is CASRGGWSSQNSGANVLTF. CDR3 coding DNA: TGTGCCAGCAGGGGTGGTTGGAGTTCACAAAACTCTGGGGCCAACGTCCTGACTTTC.

The CDR3 DNA reads as TGTGCCAGCTCACGGGACAGGGGCACTGAAGCTTTCTTT. It is translated as CASSRDRGTEAFF. The chain recombines TRBV18 with TRBJ1-1, with 10 positions matching TRBD1. With 4 bases clipped from V and 4 bases from J, the junction kept 0 bases outside the gene matches. This CDR3 contains 13 residues. Germline V CDR1 and CDR2: KGHSH, LQKENI.